The entry that follows covers one T cell receptor (beta chain) sequence. One junction end disagrees with the germline gene, perhaps due to a read error. The sample belongs to a study of low-dose radiotherapy and immunotherapy resistance in tumors. The overall study: Cohort 1 patients were irradiated with 0.5 Gy fractions every 2 weeks to 6.5 Gy total. Oral aspirin 300 mg was taken by patients daily for four cycles from cycle 1 day 1.

cDNA synthesis used a TRAV/TRBV-specific primer set for both chains. TCRs underwent 20 PCR cycles of amplification with a constant-region primer and V-primer adapter. Via MiXCR, TCRdb re-called the reads, giving one row per CDR3 protein. The profile covers more than 50,000 distinct CDR3 sequences, with about 30% appearing a single time and roughly 6.5% taken by the ten largest. The time point here: before trial treatment. Treatment combined nivolumab, ipilimumab, aspirin, low-dose cyclophosphamide and low-dose radiotherapy in a dose-escalation trial. This CDR3 contains 12 residues. CDR1 is LGHDT, CDR2 YNNKEL, per germline (reference sequence).

This sequence joins TRBV3-1 and TRBJ1-2, with D unresolved. The source is a male donor with rectosigmoid adenocarcinoma. Sequences were derived from PBMCs, sampled before treatment. The DNA of the CDR3 is TGTACCAGCAGCCAGACCTGGGTTGGCTACACCTTC. Translating gives CTSSQTWVGYTF.